This T cell receptor beta chain was recovered during a study of T-cell memory formation after mild COVID-19. Study at large: The two donors had largely donor-specific TCR clusters.

The V gene's germline CDR1 is SEHNR and CDR2 FQNEAQ (reference sequence). V was pared by 2 bases and J by 5 bases, with 7 bases of the junction left unmatched. The CDR3 contains 15 residues. Study conclusions and caveats: Clones that shrank (day 15 to 85) were balanced CD4/CD8, whereas later expanders leaned CD4+. Second-wave clones with a day 37 peak had unconfirmed SARS-CoV-2 specificity.

For this clonotype: Its antigen is undetermined.

TCRdb redid the calling of the 5' RACE reads with MiXCR, one entry per CDR3 protein. This table holds a few hundred thousand distinct CDR3 sequences, 20% to 25% found once. This receptor was taken from an adult woman who had mild COVID-19 (a few samples of this study predate the infection). Cell type and time point are not known. V and J are TRBV7-9 and TRBJ1-1; 8 bases align to TRBD1. Sequenced: PBMCs or a T cell subset sorted from them (not recorded which). In DNA form, the CDR3 reads TGTGCCAGCAGCTTAACCCAGGGGGCGCGGACTGAAGCTTTCTTT. Translation: CASSLTQGARTEAFF.